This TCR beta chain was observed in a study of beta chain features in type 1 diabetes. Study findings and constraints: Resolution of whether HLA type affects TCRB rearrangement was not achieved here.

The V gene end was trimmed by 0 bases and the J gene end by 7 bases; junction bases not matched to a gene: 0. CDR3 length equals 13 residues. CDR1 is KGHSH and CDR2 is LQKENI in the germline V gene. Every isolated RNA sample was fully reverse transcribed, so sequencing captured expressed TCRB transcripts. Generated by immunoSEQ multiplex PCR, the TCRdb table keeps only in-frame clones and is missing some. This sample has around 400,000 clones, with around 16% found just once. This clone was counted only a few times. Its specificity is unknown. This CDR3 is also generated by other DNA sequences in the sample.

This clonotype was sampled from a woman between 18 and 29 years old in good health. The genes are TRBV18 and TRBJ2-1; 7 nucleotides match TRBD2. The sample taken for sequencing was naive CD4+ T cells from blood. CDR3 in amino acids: CASSPPGGNEQFF. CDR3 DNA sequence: TGTGCCAGCTCACCACCCGGGGGGAATGAGCAGTTCTTC.